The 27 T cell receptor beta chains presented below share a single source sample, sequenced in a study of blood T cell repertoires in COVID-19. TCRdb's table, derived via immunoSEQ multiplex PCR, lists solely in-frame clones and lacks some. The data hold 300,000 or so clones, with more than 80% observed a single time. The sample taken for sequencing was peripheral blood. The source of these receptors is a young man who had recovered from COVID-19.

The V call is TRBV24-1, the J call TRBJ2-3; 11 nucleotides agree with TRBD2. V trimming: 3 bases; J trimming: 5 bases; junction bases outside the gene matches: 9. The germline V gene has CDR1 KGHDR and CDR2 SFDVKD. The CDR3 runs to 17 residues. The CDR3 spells CATSDVNSGGARDTQYF. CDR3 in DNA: TGTGCCACCAGTGATGTAAATAGCGGGGGGGCCAGAGATACGCAGTATTTT.

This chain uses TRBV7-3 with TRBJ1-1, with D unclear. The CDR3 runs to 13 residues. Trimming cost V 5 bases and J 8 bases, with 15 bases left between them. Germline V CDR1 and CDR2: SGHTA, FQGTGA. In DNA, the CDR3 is TGTGCCAGCAGCCCCCCGGTCTCGGGGGAAGCTTTCTTT. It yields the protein CASSPPVSGEAFF.

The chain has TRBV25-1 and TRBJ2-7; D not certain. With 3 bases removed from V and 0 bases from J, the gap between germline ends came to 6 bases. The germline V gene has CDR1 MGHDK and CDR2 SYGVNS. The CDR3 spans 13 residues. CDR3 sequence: CASSDSSSYEQYF. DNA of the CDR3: TGTGCCAGCAGTGATAGTAGCTCCTACGAGCAGTACTTC.

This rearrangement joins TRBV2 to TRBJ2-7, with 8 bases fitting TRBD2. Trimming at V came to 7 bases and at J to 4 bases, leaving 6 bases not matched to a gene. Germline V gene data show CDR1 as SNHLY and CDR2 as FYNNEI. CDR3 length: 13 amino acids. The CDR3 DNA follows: TGTGCCAGCAAGCGGGGGCCCGAATACGAGCAGTACTTC. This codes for CASKRGPEYEQYF.

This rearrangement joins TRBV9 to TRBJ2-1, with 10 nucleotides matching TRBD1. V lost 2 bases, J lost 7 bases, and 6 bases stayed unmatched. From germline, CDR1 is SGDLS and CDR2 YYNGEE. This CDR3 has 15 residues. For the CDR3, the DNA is TGTGCCAGCAGCGTGGGGACAGGGGTATTAAATGAGCAGTTCTTC. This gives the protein CASSVGTGVLNEQFF.

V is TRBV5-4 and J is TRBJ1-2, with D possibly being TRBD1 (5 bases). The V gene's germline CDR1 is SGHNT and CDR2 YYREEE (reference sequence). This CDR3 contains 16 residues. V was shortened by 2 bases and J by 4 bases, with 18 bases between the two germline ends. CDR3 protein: CASSFEGEGRSYGYTF. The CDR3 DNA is TGTGCCAGCAGCTTCGAAGGGGAGGGTAGAAGCTATGGCTACACCTTC.

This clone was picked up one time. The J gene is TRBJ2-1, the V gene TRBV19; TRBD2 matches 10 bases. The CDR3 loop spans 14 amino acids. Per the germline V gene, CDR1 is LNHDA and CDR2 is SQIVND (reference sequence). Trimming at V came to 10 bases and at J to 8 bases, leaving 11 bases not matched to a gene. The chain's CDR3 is CATKREGQMYEQFF. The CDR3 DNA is TGTGCCACTAAGCGGGAGGGCCAGATGTATGAGCAGTTCTTC.

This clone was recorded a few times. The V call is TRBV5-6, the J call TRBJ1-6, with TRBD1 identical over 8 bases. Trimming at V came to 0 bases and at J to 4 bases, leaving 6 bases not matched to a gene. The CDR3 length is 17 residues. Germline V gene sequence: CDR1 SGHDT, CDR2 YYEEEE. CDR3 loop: CASSLEGQATYNSPLHF. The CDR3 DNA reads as TGTGCCAGCAGCTTGGAGGGACAGGCGACATATAATTCACCCCTCCACTTT.

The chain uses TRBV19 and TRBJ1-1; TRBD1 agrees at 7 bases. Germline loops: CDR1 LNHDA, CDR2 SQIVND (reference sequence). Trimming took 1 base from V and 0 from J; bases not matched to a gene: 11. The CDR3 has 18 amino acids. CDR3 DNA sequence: TGTGCCAGTAGTATAGGGAAGGGGGCGATCGTCATGAACACTGAAGCTTTCTTT. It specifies CASSIGKGAIVMNTEAFF.

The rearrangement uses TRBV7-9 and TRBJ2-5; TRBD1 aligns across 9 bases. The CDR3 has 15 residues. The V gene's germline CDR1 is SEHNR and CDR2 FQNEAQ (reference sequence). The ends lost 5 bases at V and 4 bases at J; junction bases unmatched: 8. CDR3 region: CASSKTGGWGETQYF. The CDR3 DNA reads TGTGCCAGCAGCAAGACAGGGGGATGGGGAGAGACCCAGTACTTC.

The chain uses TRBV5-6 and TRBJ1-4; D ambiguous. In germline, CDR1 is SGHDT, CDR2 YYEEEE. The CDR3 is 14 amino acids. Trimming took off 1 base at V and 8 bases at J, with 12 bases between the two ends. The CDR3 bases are TGTGCCAGCAGCTTGATGGCTGTATGGGAAAAACTGTTTTTT. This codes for CASSLMAVWEKLFF.

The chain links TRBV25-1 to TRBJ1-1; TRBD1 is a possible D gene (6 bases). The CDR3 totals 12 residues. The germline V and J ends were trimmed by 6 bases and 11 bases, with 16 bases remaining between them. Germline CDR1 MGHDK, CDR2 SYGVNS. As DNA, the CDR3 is TGTGCCAGCAGCCTTACAGGGCAAGTGGCTTTCTTT. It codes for CASSLTGQVAFF. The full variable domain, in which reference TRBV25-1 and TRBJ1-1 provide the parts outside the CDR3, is EADIYQTPRYLVIGTGKKITLECSQTMGHDKMYWYQQDPGMELHLIHYSYGVNSTEKGDLSSESTVSRIRTEHFPLTLESARPSHTSQYLCASSLTGQVAFFGQGTRLTVV.

As DNA, the CDR3 is TGCGCCAGCAGCTTACCGGGGAGCGGGGCGTCGTTGGATACGCAGTATTTT. Residues: CASSLPGSGASLDTQYF. The V and J genes are TRBV5-1 and TRBJ2-3, with 7 nucleotides matching TRBD2. There are 17 residues in the CDR3. V shed 2 bases, J shed 6 bases, and the junction held 15 bases outside the gene matches. Germline V gene sequence: CDR1 SGHRS, CDR2 YFSETQ.

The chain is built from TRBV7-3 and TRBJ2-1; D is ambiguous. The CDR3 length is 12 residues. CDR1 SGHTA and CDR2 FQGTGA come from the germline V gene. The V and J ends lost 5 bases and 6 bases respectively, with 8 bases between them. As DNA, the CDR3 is TGTGCCAGCAGCATCTATAGCAATGAGCAGTTCTTC. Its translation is CASSIYSNEQFF.

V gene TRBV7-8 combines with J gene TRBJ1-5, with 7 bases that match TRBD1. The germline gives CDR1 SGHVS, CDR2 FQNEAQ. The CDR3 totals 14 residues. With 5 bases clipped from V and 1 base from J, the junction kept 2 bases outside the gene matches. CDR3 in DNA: TGTGCCAGCAGCCCGGACAGGAGCAATCAGCCCCAGCATTTT. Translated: CASSPDRSNQPQHF.

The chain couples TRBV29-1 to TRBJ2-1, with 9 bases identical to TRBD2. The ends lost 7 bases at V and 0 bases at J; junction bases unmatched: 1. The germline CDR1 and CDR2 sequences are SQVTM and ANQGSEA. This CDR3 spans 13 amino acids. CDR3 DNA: TGCAGCGGACTAGCGGTCTCCTACAATGAGCAGTTCTTC. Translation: CSGLAVSYNEQFF.

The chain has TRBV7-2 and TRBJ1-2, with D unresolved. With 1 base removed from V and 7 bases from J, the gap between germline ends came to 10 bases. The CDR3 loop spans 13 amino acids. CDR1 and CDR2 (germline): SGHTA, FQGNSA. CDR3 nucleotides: TGTGCCAGCAGCTTAGACAGTTTCGCTGGCTACACCTTC. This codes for CASSLDSFAGYTF.

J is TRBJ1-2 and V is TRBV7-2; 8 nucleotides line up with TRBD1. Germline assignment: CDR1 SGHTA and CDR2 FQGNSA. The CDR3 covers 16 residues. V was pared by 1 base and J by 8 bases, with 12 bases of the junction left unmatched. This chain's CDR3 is CASSLDPGQGVSGYTF. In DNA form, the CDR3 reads TGTGCCAGCAGCTTAGATCCCGGACAGGGTGTATCCGGCTACACCTTC. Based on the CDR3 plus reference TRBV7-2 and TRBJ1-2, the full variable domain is GAGVSQSPSNKVTEKGKDVELRCDPISGHTALYWYRQSLGQGLEFLIYFQGNSAPDKSGLPSDRFSAERTGGSVSTLTIQRTQQEDSAVYLCASSLDPGQGVSGYTFGSGTRLTVV.

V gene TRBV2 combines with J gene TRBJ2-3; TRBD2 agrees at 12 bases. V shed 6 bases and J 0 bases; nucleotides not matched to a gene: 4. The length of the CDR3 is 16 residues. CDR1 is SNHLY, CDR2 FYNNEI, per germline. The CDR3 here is CASSLAGGSSTDTQYF. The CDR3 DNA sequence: TGTGCCAGCAGCCTAGCGGGAGGGTCTAGCACAGATACGCAGTATTTT.

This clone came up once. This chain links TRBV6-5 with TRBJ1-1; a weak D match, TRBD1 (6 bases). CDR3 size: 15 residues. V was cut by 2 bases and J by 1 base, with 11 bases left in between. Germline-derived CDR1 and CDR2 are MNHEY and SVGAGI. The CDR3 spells CASSYGIQGNTEAFF. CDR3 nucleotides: TGTGCCAGCAGTTACGGTATACAGGGGAACACTGAAGCTTTCTTT.

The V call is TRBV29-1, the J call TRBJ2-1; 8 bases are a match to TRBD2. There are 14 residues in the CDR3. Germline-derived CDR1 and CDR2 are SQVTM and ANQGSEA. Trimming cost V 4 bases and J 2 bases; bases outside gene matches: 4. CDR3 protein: CSVGAGDPYNEQFF. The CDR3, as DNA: TGCAGCGTTGGAGCGGGAGATCCCTACAATGAGCAGTTCTTC.

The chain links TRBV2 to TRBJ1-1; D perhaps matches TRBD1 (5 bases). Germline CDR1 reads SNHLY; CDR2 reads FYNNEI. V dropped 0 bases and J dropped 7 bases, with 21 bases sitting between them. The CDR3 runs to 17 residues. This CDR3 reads CASSEALPAGPSDEAFF. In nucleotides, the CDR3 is TGTGCCAGCAGTGAAGCGCTTCCGGCAGGGCCTTCGGATGAAGCTTTCTTT.

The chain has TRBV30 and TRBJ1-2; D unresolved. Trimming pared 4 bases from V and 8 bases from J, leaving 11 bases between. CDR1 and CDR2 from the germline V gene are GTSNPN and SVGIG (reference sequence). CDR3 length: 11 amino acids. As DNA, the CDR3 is TGTGCCTGGAAATATCAGGTCGGCTACACCTTC. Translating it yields CAWKYQVGYTF.

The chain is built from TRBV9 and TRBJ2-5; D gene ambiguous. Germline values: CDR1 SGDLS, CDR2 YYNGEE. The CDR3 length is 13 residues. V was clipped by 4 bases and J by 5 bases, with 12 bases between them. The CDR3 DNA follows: TGTGCCAGCAGCCCCCGTCAGTGGGAGACCCAGTACTTC. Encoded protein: CASSPRQWETQYF. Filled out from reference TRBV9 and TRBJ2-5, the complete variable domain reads DSGVTQTPKHLITATGQRVTLRCSPRSGDLSVYWYQQSLDQGLQFLIQYYNGEERAKGNILERFSAQQFPDLHSELNLSSLELGDSALYFCASSPRQWETQYFGPGTRLLVL.

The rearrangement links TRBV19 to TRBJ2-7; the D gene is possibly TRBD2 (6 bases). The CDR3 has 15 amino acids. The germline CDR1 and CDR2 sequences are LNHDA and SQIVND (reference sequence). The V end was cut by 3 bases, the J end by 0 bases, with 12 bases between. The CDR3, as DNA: TGTGCCAGTAGTATTGGGGGGATGAGCTCCTACGAGCAGTACTTC. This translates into CASSIGGMSSYEQYF.

CDR3: CASSYQLAGGQETQYF. In DNA form, the CDR3 reads TGTGCCAGCAGTTACCAGTTAGCGGGGGGGCAAGAGACCCAGTACTTC. The chain joins TRBV6-5 to TRBJ2-5, with TRBD2 matching over 11 bases. CDR1 and CDR2 from the germline V gene are MNHEY and SVGAGI. The trim removed 2 bases at V and 2 bases at J, leaving 4 bases unmatched. The CDR3 is made up of 16 amino acids.

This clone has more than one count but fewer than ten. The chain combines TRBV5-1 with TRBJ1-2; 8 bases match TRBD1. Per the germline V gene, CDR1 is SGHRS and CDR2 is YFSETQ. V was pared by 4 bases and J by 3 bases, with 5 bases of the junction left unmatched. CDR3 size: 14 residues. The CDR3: CASSEETGDYGYTF. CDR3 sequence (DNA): TGCGCCAGCAGCGAGGAGACAGGGGACTATGGCTACACCTTC.